Listed below are T cell receptor beta chains from one sample, sequenced in a study of cytomegalovirus exposure and HLA in healthy donors. Method: immunoSEQ multiplex PCR; TCRdb's copy keeps in-frame clones and lacks some. The sample carries about 200,000 clones, around 86% recorded once. Source material: PBMCs. All receptors derive from a woman aged 50 to 60 in good health and CMV-seropositive. Both conserved end residues are part of each CDR3. D genes are given only for firm matches. A clone size is listed for some rows: how often the clone was seen (once, few, many), or a class if it is expanded.

TRBD1	TRBV7-9	few	TRBJ2-7	CASSLWLRQGAYSYEQYF	TGTGCCAGCAGCTTATGGCTTCGGCAGGGGGCTTACTCCTACGAGCAGTACTTC
TRBD1	TRBV18	-	TRBJ2-3	CASSPRDRVTDTQYF	TGTGCCAGCTCACCACGGGACAGGGTCACAGATACGCAGTATTTT
TRBD1	TRBV6-1	-	TRBJ1-6	CASSSRGRDNSPLHF	TGTGCCAGCAGTTCCAGGGGGCGAGATAATTCACCCCTCCACTTT
TRBD2	TRBV7-9	-	TRBJ2-1	CASSKSGGAGVYNEQFF	TGTGCCAGCAGCAAATCCGGGGGGGCCGGGGTCTACAATGAGCAGTTCTTC
-	TRBV6-1	-	TRBJ1-5	CASSDGGALQGNQPQHF	TGTGCCAGCAGTGATGGGGGGGCCCTTCAGGGGAATCAGCCCCAGCATTTT
-	TRBV4-1	few	TRBJ1-4	CASSQELGRIGQGHEKLFF	TGCGCCAGCAGCCAAGAACTCGGTCGGATCGGGCAGGGCCATGAAAAACTGTTTTTT
TRBD2	TRBV5-1	-	TRBJ2-1	CATARTSGSYNEQFF	TGCGCCACCGCGAGGACTAGCGGTTCCTACAATGAGCAGTTCTTC
TRBD1	TRBV7-9	few	TRBJ2-7	CSSSHSGTGDGEQYF	TGTTCCAGCAGCCACTCCGGGACAGGGGACGGCGAGCAGTACTTC
TRBD2	TRBV5-1	-	TRBJ2-1	CASSLSGGYNEQFF	TGCGCCAGCAGCTTAAGCGGGGGATACAATGAGCAGTTCTTC
-	TRBV6-6	-	TRBJ2-7	CASRRTATSNYEQYF	TGTGCCAGCAGAAGGACAGCTACCTCTAACTACGAGCAGTACTTC
TRBD1	TRBV10-3	few	TRBJ2-7	CAISVAPGQGGSEQYF	TGTGCCATCAGTGTCGCTCCGGGACAGGGCGGGTCCGAGCAGTACTTC
TRBD1	TRBV19	-	TRBJ1-6	CASSGGTGVLNSPLHF	TGTGCCAGTAGCGGTGGGACAGGGGTCCTAAATTCACCCCTCCACTTT
-	TRBV28	-	TRBJ1-4	CASSSRQGAAALFF	TGTGCCAGCAGTTCGCGTCAGGGTGCAGCTGCGCTGTTTTTT
TRBD2	TRBV5-4	-	TRBJ2-2	CASSLPLAGGTGELFF	TGTGCCAGCAGCTTACCTCTAGCGGGAGGGACCGGGGAGCTGTTTTTT
TRBD1	TRBV5-1	-	TRBJ2-5	CASSLVPTGAQETQYF	TGCGCCAGCAGCTTGGTGCCCACAGGGGCCCAAGAGACCCAGTACTTC
-	TRBV9	-	TRBJ2-5	CASSVGVGGETQYF	TGTGCCAGCAGCGTAGGGGTAGGGGGAGAGACCCAGTACTTC
-	TRBV6-1	few	TRBJ1-2	CASSDRVDGYTF	TGTGCCAGCAGTGACAGGGTAGATGGCTACACCTTC
-	TRBV2	-	TRBJ1-2	CAREDMRNYGYTF	TGTGCCAGGGAGGATATGAGGAACTATGGCTACACCTTC
-	TRBV29-1	-	TRBJ1-2	CSVEDRKDYGYTF	TGCAGCGTTGAAGACAGAAAAGACTATGGCTACACCTTC
TRBD2	TRBV5-1	-	TRBJ2-3	CASRVVSGSTDTQYF	TGCGCCAGCAGGGTGGTTAGCGGGAGCACAGATACGCAGTATTTT
TRBD2	TRBV7-2	once	TRBJ2-3	CASSNQVGLAGDTQYF	TGTGCCAGCAGCAACCAAGTCGGACTAGCCGGAGATACGCAGTATTTT
-	TRBV7-2	-	TRBJ1-2	CASSLAENYGYTF	TGTGCCAGCAGCTTAGCGGAGAACTATGGCTACACCTTC
-	TRBV28	-	TRBJ1-4	CASSLTRQVGEKLFF	TGTGCCAGCAGTCTTACCAGGCAGGTTGGGGAAAAACTGTTTTTT
TRBD2	TRBV7-8	-	TRBJ2-7	CASSLAGGDYEQYF	TGTGCCAGCAGCTTAGCGGGGGGGGACTACGAGCAGTACTTC
-	TRBV28	-	TRBJ1-3	CASSSPAGQSSGNTIYF	TGTGCCAGCAGTTCCCCGGCAGGTCAGAGCTCTGGAAACACCATATATTTT
-	TRBV7-9	-	TRBJ2-5	CASSLGRAGDPYF	TGTGCCAGCAGCTTAGGAAGGGCAGGGGACCCGTACTTC
TRBD1	TRBV7-6	-	TRBJ2-5	CASSPRTGEWETQYF	TGTGCCAGCAGCCCAAGGACAGGGGAATGGGAGACCCAGTACTTC
TRBD2	TRBV4-1	-	TRBJ2-1	CASSQGASGGYNEQFF	TGCGCCAGCAGCCAAGGTGCTAGCGGGGGTTACAATGAGCAGTTCTTC
TRBD1	TRBV10-3	-	TRBJ1-1	CATQVATGMNTEAFF	TGTGCCACCCAGGTTGCGACAGGGATGAACACTGAAGCTTTCTTT
-	TRBV5-1	once	TRBJ2-1	CASSSQGYPYNEQFF	TGCGCCAGCAGCTCACAGGGATACCCTTACAATGAGCAGTTCTTC
-	TRBV5-6	-	TRBJ1-3	CASSVQGIGNTIYF	TGTGCCAGCAGCGTACAGGGAATTGGAAACACCATATATTTT
-	TRBV5-1	-	TRBJ2-7	CASSLHRSSSYEQYF	TGCGCCAGCAGCCTACACAGGAGCTCCTCCTACGAGCAGTACTTC
-	TRBV5-1	-	TRBJ2-3	CASSLNTGTDTQYF	TGCGCCAGCAGCTTGAATACGGGCACAGATACGCAGTATTTT
-	TRBV5-1	-	TRBJ2-3	CASSLVAGTDTQYF	TGCGCCAGCAGCTTGGTCGCAGGCACAGATACGCAGTATTTT
-	TRBV5-1	-	TRBJ2-7	CASSLAGGASSDEQYF	TGCGCCAGCAGCTTGGCTGGGGGCGCAAGTAGCGACGAGCAGTACTTC
TRBD1	TRBV5-4	-	TRBJ1-4	CASSRQGNEKLFF	TGTGCCAGCAGCCGACAGGGGAATGAAAAACTGTTTTTT
-	TRBV27	-	TRBJ1-2	CASRKTELYGYTF	TGTGCCAGCAGAAAGACAGAACTCTATGGCTACACCTTC
TRBD1	TRBV28	-	TRBJ1-4	CASRLQGRGSEKLFF	TGTGCCAGCAGACTACAGGGCAGGGGGTCTGAAAAACTGTTTTTT
TRBD2	TRBV28	-	TRBJ2-7	CASSRTSGRVYEQYF	TGTGCCAGCAGCAGGACTAGCGGGAGGGTCTACGAGCAGTACTTC
TRBD2	TRBV5-4	-	TRBJ2-1	CASSKAGANEQFF	TGTGCCAGCAGCAAAGCGGGAGCTAATGAGCAGTTCTTC
TRBD1	TRBV10-2	-	TRBJ1-5	CASSPGQGRMEPQHF	TGCGCCAGCAGTCCGGGACAGGGGAGAATGGAGCCCCAGCATTTT
-	TRBV27	-	TRBJ2-2	CASQANTGELFF	TGTGCCAGTCAGGCAAACACCGGGGAGCTGTTTTTT
-	TRBV5-1	-	TRBJ2-2	CASRSTGNTGELFF	TGCGCCAGCAGGTCGACAGGGAACACCGGGGAGCTGTTTTTT
-	TRBV25-1	-	TRBJ2-7	CASSEQGASYEQYF	TGTGCCAGCAGTGAACAGGGCGCCTCCTACGAGCAGTACTTC
-	TRBV10-3	-	TRBJ2-4	CAISDLGAENIQYF	TGTGCCATCAGTGATTTAGGGGCCGAAAACATTCAGTACTTC
TRBD2	TRBV4-1	-	TRBJ2-5	CASSQGDGRAWETQYF	TGCGCCAGCAGCCAAGGGGACGGGAGGGCCTGGGAGACCCAGTACTTC
TRBD2	TRBV10-1	few	TRBJ2-4	CASSEWTSGMRLAKNSQYF	TGCGCCAGCAGTGAGTGGACTAGCGGGATGAGGCTAGCCAAAAACAGTCAGTACTTC
-	TRBV28	few	TRBJ2-1	CASSLGEVNEQFF	TGTGCCAGCAGTTTGGGGGAGGTAAATGAGCAGTTCTTC
TRBD1	TRBV5-6	-	TRBJ1-5	CASSLGRTGAYQPQHF	TGTGCCAGCAGCTTAGGACGGACAGGGGCCTATCAGCCCCAGCATTTT
-	TRBV10-3	few	TRBJ2-5	CAISPQPSQETQYF	TGTGCCATCAGCCCCCAGCCTAGTCAGGAGACCCAGTACTTC
-	TRBV11-1	-	TRBJ2-7	CASSLSDRGLAGVLHEQYF	TGTGCCAGCAGCTTATCCGACAGGGGGCTAGCGGGAGTACTCCACGAGCAGTACTTC
TRBD1	TRBV6-6	few	TRBJ2-3	CASSYYGTGETDTQYF	TGTGCCAGCAGTTACTATGGGACAGGGGAGACAGATACGCAGTATTTT
-	TRBV6-1	-	TRBJ2-2	CASTRSGAGELFF	TGTGCCAGCACCCGATCGGGGGCCGGGGAGCTGTTTTTT
TRBD2	TRBV15	once	TRBJ2-1	CATRRWGEREGREQFF	TGTGCCACCAGGCGGTGGGGGGAGCGGGAGGGTCGTGAGCAGTTCTTC
-	TRBV18	-	TRBJ2-7	CASSSGSYEQYF	TGTGCCAGCTCCTCAGGTTCCTACGAGCAGTACTTC